This T cell receptor beta chain was identified during a study of radiation and T cells in renal cell carcinoma (dated by TCRdb to 2020 to 2021). For the study in its entirety: Samples were obtained from a clinical trial, in which 15 Gy stereotactic body radiation therapy was delivered to primary renal cell carcinomas and nephrectomy was performed 4 weeks later. In total, 50 to 60 samples, comprising 26 tumors and approximately 27 peripheral blood samples, were subjected to TCR beta sequencing. Across all 50 or so samples, several million unique CDR3 nucleotide sequences, encoding about 3,000,000 unique CDR3 amino acid sequences, were identified. The paper as a whole reports these results and caveats: Dynamics of the blood repertoire were not tracked past 4 weeks after treatment. With a single-armed trial design, the study had no way to address how radiation dose or scheduling affects the TCR repertoire. An increase in top tumor clonotypes in blood was observed from baseline to 2 weeks post-radiation, followed by contraction by 4 weeks, which was taken to suggest transient expansion of tumor-resident clones. No pretreatment tumor biopsies were available, so the baseline intratumoral presence of clonotypes could not be determined.

What this sample's time point label stands for: blood 2 weeks post-SBRT. The sample's treatment or condition, from its label and the paper: 15 Gy SBRT to primary tumor, nephrectomy 4 weeks later. To follow tumor-enriched clonotypes, serial peripheral blood was collected from radiation-treated patients at baseline and at 2 weeks and 4 weeks after SBRT. All patients had renal cell carcinoma with clear cell pathology. The QIAamp DNA Blood Mini Kit (Qiagen) was used to prepare genomic DNA for TCR sequencing. The analyses included only samples that passed all quality control checks. TCR beta libraries were generated from genomic DNA with the immunoSEQ kit, following the manufacturer's recommendations. To prepare libraries, a first multiplex PCR with proprietary primers was run, followed by a second PCR that added unique barcodes, and a bead cleanup was done after each round. Each sample batch included a kit-provided positive control reaction and a negative control reaction. The final libraries were assessed on an Agilent 4200 TapeStation D1000 ScreenTape, pooled by volume, and quantified by qPCR. Sequencing was performed on an Illumina NextSeq500 using a MidOutput 150-cycle cartridge, with 156 Read1 cycles, 15 Index1 cycles, and the kit custom primers. The pooled library was loaded at approximately 1 pM, with an approximately 21% PhiX control spiked in. The authors' analysis ran thus. The vendor-processed data were analyzed in R, and a clonotype was defined as all T cells that share the same CDR3 nucleotide sequence. For clone abundance analyses, frequencies were normalized to the 10,000 most abundant clones per sample. Public T cell clones, averaging fewer than five per sample, were removed before analysis. An abundance difference of at least 32-fold between compartments was the criterion for calling clonotypes tumor-enriched or baseline blood-enriched. A beta-binomial differential abundance model was used to identify clonotypes that were expanded or contracted between blood time points. Tumor-blood repertoire similarity was measured with the Baroni-Urbani and Buser coefficient, and group comparisons used two-tailed Wilcoxon tests in R. The immuneACCESS repertoire file appears here via TCRdb, limited to in-frame rearrangements. These files lack a portion of the clones; in checked studies, under half of the deficit traces to unresolved V genes, and the cause of the others is not known. V and J calls and clone size follow that table, whereas D and trimming were derived from the DNA. This sample gives some 120,000 clones in total; more than 75% of them show up just once. Jointly, the top ten make up more than 5% of the sample.

As to this clone: Its antigen is currently not known. It has no much larger one-base neighbor in the sample; base qualities were not kept.

From a lookup of the germline V gene, CDR1 and CDR2 are MRHNA and SNTAGT. V is pared back by 3 bases and J by 3 bases, with 6 bases lying between the germline termini. From the cysteine up to the phenylalanine, the CDR3 has a length of 13 residues. The DNA shown is the 39-base CDR3, in frame from base 1. The input for sequencing was blood, taken from a patient whose treatment included radiotherapy and nephrectomy. The V gene is TRBV6-4 and the J gene is TRBJ1-5; possibly the D gene is TRBD1, per 5 matching bases. This TCR derives from a woman in her 70s with renal cell carcinoma. The CDR3 amino acid sequence is: CASSEGPNQPQHF. DNA sequence: TGTGCCAGCAGTGAGGGGCCCAATCAGCCCCAGCATTTT.